This T cell receptor (beta chain) appears in the sequencing data of a study of blood T cell repertoires in COVID-19. Study context: Samples taken during acute and convalescent COVID-19 were collected in the United States, Italy and Spain. From T cells, B-cell-depleted T cells, or PBMCs came the material, which was cDNA or gDNA.

Only in-frame clones appear in the TCRdb table, and some are missing; sequencing was by immunoSEQ multiplex PCR. The data contain 230,000 or so clones, roughly 84% of them singletons. The specimen was peripheral blood. The TCR originated in a man between 45 and 60 years old with active or convalescent COVID-19.

This CDR3 is CASSASPGTVETQYF. The CDR3 region has the DNA TGTGCCAGTAGTGCCTCTCCCGGGACAGTGGAGACCCAGTACTTC. The genes are TRBV19 and TRBJ2-5; 7 nucleotides match TRBD1. After removal of 5 bases from V and 5 bases from J, the junction contained 11 bases not matched to a gene. Per the germline V gene, CDR1 is LNHDA and CDR2 is SQIVND (reference sequence). The CDR3 sequence is 15 residues long.